This T cell receptor (beta chain) is drawn from a study of blood T cell repertoires in COVID-19. The ends were cut back, 4 bases at V and 11 bases at J, with 17 bases in the middle. Germline CDR1 is LNHDA and CDR2 is SQIVND (reference sequence). This CDR3 comprises 13 residues. Some clones are missing from TCRdb's copy, which holds only in-frame ones; the method was immunoSEQ multiplex PCR. The table has 70,000 to 90,000 clones, 78% seen once. The source is a human donor in a cohort sampled during active COVID-19. The sample consisted of peripheral blood. The rearrangement links TRBV19 to TRBJ1-1; tentatively, D is TRBD1 (6 bases). CDR3 coding DNA: TGTGCCAGTAGTAGCAACCACAGGGATGAGGCTTTCTTT. Protein: CASSSNHRDEAFF.